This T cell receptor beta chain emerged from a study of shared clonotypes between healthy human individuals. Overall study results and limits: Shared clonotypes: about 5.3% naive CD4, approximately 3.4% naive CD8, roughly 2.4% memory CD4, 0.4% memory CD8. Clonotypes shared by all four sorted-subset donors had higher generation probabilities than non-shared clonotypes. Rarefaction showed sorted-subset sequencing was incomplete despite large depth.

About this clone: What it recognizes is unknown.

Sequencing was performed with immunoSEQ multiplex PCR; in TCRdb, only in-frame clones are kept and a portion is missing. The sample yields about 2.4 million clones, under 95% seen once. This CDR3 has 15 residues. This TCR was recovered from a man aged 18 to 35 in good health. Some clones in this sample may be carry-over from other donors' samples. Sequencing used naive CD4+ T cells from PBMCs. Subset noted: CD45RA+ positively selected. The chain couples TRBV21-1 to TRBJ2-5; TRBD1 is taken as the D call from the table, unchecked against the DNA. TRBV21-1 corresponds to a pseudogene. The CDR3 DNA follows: TGTGCCAGCAGCAAAAGACAGGGGTTCGGAGAGACCCAGTACTTC. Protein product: CASSKRQGFGETQYF.